This TCR beta chain was captured in a study of blood T cell repertoires in COVID-19. For the study at large: Sites in the United States, Italy and Spain provided acute and convalescent COVID-19 samples. The cDNA or gDNA used as material had been derived from T cells, B-cell-depleted T cells, or PBMCs.

Trimming took off 8 bases at V and 7 bases at J, with 14 bases between the two ends. CDR1 is MNHEY, CDR2 SVGAGI, per germline. The CDR3 length is 13 residues. In the source study's methods: Amplification of reference gene primers provided the estimated nucleated cell counts. The table came from immunoSEQ multiplex PCR; TCRdb's copy has only in-frame clones and leaves some out. V and J calls and clone size follow that table, whereas D and trimming were derived from the DNA. The table has approximately 66,000 clones, around 87% seen once; the top ten hold approximately 7%. This clonotype was obtained from a man aged 55 to 70 with acute or convalescent COVID-19. V gene TRBV6-5 combines with J gene TRBJ2-2; tentative D call: TRBD1 (5 bases). Sequencing was carried out using peripheral blood. In nucleotides, the CDR3 is TGTGCCAGCGGACAAGGGGTTTTCGGGGAGCTGTTTTTT. Encoded protein: CASGQGVFGELFF.